These 25 T cell receptor beta chains share one sample of origin, sequenced in a study of blood T cell repertoires in COVID-19. Assay used: immunoSEQ multiplex PCR; TCRdb lists only in-frame clones, some missing. This sample yields over 45,000 clones, of which around 78% are seen a single time; roughly 13% belongs to the top ten. The specimen sequenced was peripheral blood. The receptors were sampled from a human donor in a cohort sampled during active COVID-19.

The chain joins TRBV5-1 to TRBJ1-1; D perhaps matches TRBD1 (6 bases). The germline V gene encodes CDR1 SGHRS and CDR2 YFSETQ. Between the trimmed V and J ends, which lost 3 bases and 5 bases, there was a span of 14 bases. The CDR3 runs 14 residues. The CDR3 spells CASSSSGGLTEAFF. CDR3 coding DNA: TGCGCCAGCAGCTCGAGCGGGGGGCTGACTGAAGCTTTCTTT.

This clone came up once. The V call is TRBV7-9, the J call TRBJ2-7; D is perhaps TRBD1 (6 bases). Between the trimmed V and J ends, which lost 2 bases and 0 bases, there was a span of 11 bases. Germline V lookup: CDR1 SEHNR, CDR2 FQNEAQ (reference sequence). The CDR3 totals 15 residues. CDR3 region: CASSLLAGVSYEQYF. The CDR3 nucleotides read TGTGCCAGCAGCTTATTGGCAGGGGTCTCCTACGAGCAGTACTTC.

CDR3 coding DNA: TGTGCCAGCAGTAGAACCGGGACAGGGGGCATCAATGAGCAGTTCTTC. Translation: CASSRTGTGGINEQFF. The rearrangement links TRBV27 to TRBJ2-1; 12 bases are shared with TRBD1. Unmatched junction bases numbered 8, after V lost 5 bases and J lost 6 bases. This CDR3 contains 16 residues. Per the germline V gene, CDR1 is MNHEY and CDR2 is SMNVEV (reference sequence).

The chain joins TRBV28 to TRBJ2-2; the match to TRBD2 covers 13 bases. Germline assignment: CDR1 MDHEN and CDR2 SYDVKM. The CDR3 runs to 18 residues. The trim removed 4 bases at V and 1 base at J, leaving 6 bases unmatched. CDR3 sequence (DNA): TGTGCCAGCAGTTCCCTCAGACTAGCGGGGGGGAACACCGGGGAGCTGTTTTTT. Its protein is CASSSLRLAGGNTGELFF.

The genes are TRBV7-6 and TRBJ1-5; D is uncertain. In germline, CDR1 is SGHVS, CDR2 FNYEAQ. Trimming shortened V by 1 base and J by 3 bases, and 7 bases separated the two germline ends. The length of the CDR3 is 14 residues. Here the CDR3 reads CASSLGTVNQPQHF. The CDR3 DNA reads TGTGCCAGCAGCTTAGGAACAGTCAATCAGCCCCAGCATTTT. The complete variable domain, with remaining parts taken from reference TRBV7-6 and TRBJ1-5, reads GAGVSQSPRYKVTKRGQDVALRCDPISGHVSLYWYRQALGQGPEFLTYFNYEAQQDKSGLPNDRFSAERPEGSISTLTIQRTEQRDSAMYRCASSLGTVNQPQHFGDGTRLSIL.

The chain carries TRBV5-1 and TRBJ1-3, with 7 bases aligning to TRBD1. The V and J ends lost 4 bases and 0 bases, in that order; junction bases with no gene match: 10. The CDR3 consists of 17 residues. Germline V CDR1 and CDR2: SGHRS, YFSETQ. The CDR3 DNA sequence: TGCGCCAGCAGCGATCCGGGACAGAAAAACTCTGGAAACACCATATATTTT. It yields the protein CASSDPGQKNSGNTIYF.

V and J are TRBV28 and TRBJ1-5; D is undetermined. Germline loops: CDR1 MDHEN, CDR2 SYDVKM. The CDR3 sequence is 15 residues long. V was shortened by 3 bases and J by 0 bases, with 9 bases between the two germline ends. CDR3 bases: TGTGCCAGCAGTTTTACAGACTATAGCAATCAGCCCCAGCATTTT. Residues: CASSFTDYSNQPQHF.

The chain couples TRBV9 to TRBJ1-2; the D gene is possibly TRBD1 (6 bases). Trimming took 3 bases from V and 3 from J, leaving 12 bases between them. The V gene's germline CDR1 is SGDLS and CDR2 YYNGEE. The CDR3 is 14 residues long. The CDR3 nucleotides are TGTGCCAGCAGCGCTTACACAGGGTACTATGGCTACACCTTC. Translation: CASSAYTGYYGYTF.

The rearrangement joins TRBV28 to TRBJ2-1; D may be TRBD1 (6 bases). The germline gives CDR1 MDHEN, CDR2 SYDVKM. Trimming cost V 6 bases and J 0 bases, with 15 bases left between them. The CDR3 has 16 amino acids. DNA of the CDR3: TGTGCCAGCAGCTCAGGACAGTCCAGCTCCTACAATGAGCAGTTCTTC. The encoded protein is CASSSGQSSSYNEQFF.

This clone showed up just once. This chain uses TRBV6-5 with TRBJ1-2; D uncertain. The CDR3 has 16 amino acids. The V gene's germline CDR1 is MNHEY and CDR2 SVGAGI. Trimming removed 0 bases from V and 2 bases from J, with 13 bases in between. The CDR3 here is CASSYSQRETNYGYTF. CDR3 coding DNA: TGTGCCAGCAGTTACTCGCAGAGGGAAACGAACTATGGCTACACCTTC.

The V call is TRBV9, the J call TRBJ1-1; 8 nucleotides line up with TRBD1. The CDR3 spans 15 residues. Germline trimming cut 3 bases from V and 2 bases from J; bases unmatched to any gene: 6. Germline values: CDR1 SGDLS, CDR2 YYNGEE. CDR3 in DNA: TGTGCCAGCAGCGCCTTGGGGACAGGTAACACTGAAGCTTTCTTT. It translates to CASSALGTGNTEAFF.

The CDR3 DNA reads TGTGCCAGCAGTTACGCAACGGGACAGGGGACGGATTATAATTCACCCCTCCACTTT. Encoded protein: CASSYATGQGTDYNSPLHF. This chain joins TRBV6-2 or TRBV6-3 and TRBJ1-6; the match to TRBD1 covers 10 bases. CDR1 and CDR2 from the germline V gene are MNHEY and SVGEGT. The V and J ends lost 2 bases and 4 bases, in that order; junction bases with no gene match: 11. The CDR3 loop spans 19 amino acids.

This clone showed up just a few times. The V gene is TRBV3-1 (or the pseudogene TRBV3-2), the J gene TRBJ1-2; D not resolved. There are 15 residues in the CDR3. Germline-derived CDR1 and CDR2 are LGHDT and YNNKEL (reference sequence). The V and J ends lost 0 bases and 1 base respectively, with 9 bases between them. CDR3: CASSQDQPGNYGYTF. In DNA, the CDR3 is TGTGCCAGCAGCCAAGATCAGCCGGGTAACTATGGCTACACCTTC.

The rearrangement joins TRBV6-2 or TRBV6-3 to TRBJ1-1, with 7 bases aligning to TRBD1. J lost 0 bases, V lost 4 bases, and 2 bases had no gene match. The CDR3 consists of 14 residues. The germline CDR1 and CDR2 sequences are MNHEY and SVGEGT. CDR3 sequence reads: CASSWGQLNTEAFF. CDR3 bases: TGTGCCAGCAGTTGGGGACAGTTGAACACTGAAGCTTTCTTT.

The chain couples TRBV7-9 to TRBJ2-1; tentatively, D is TRBD1 (5 bases). The V gene lost 5 bases and the J gene lost 12 bases, with 11 bases spanning the gap. The V gene's germline CDR1 is SEHNR and CDR2 FQNEAQ (reference sequence). The CDR3 spans 11 residues. CDR3: CASSPKGVQFF. The CDR3 DNA is TGTGCCAGCAGCCCCAAAGGGGTGCAGTTCTTC.

The rearrangement joins TRBV14 to TRBJ2-7, with D unclear. V was shortened by 3 bases and J by 3 bases, with 12 bases between the two germline ends. This CDR3 region has 14 residues. Germline lookup yields CDR1 SGHDN and CDR2 FVKESK. Here the CDR3 DNA reads TGTGCCAGCAGCCATTTAAACAGTTTCTACGAGCAGTACTTC. Residues: CASSHLNSFYEQYF.

This clone was seen a few times. The V and J genes are TRBV15 and TRBJ1-2, with a tentative D call TRBD1 (6 bases). Germline V CDR1 and CDR2: LNHNV, YYDKDF (reference sequence). This CDR3 is 14 amino acids long. With 2 bases removed from V and 3 bases from J, the gap between germline ends came to 10 bases. The CDR3 sequence: CATSRQGRDYGYTF. For the CDR3, the DNA is TGTGCCACCAGCAGACAGGGGAGGGACTATGGCTACACCTTC.

This chain joins TRBV19 and TRBJ1-4; the D gene is possibly TRBD1 (6 bases). The CDR3 loop spans 13 amino acids. V was trimmed by 4 bases and J by 7 bases, leaving 10 bases between them. The germline gives CDR1 LNHDA, CDR2 SQIVND (reference sequence). DNA for the CDR3: TGTGCCAGTAGTACAGGGGTGGGTGAAAAACTGTTTTTT. Translating it yields CASSTGVGEKLFF.

J is TRBJ1-1 and V is TRBV5-4; TRBD1 aligns across 7 bases. After removal of 5 bases from V and 0 bases from J, the junction contained 10 bases not matched to a gene. Looked up from germline, CDR1 is SGHNT and CDR2 is YYREEE (reference sequence). The CDR3 length is 16 residues. Written as DNA, the CDR3 is TGTGCCAGCAGACGGGGGACAGCCGCATTGAACACTGAAGCTTTCTTT. Its protein is CASRRGTAALNTEAFF.

The chain has TRBV4-1 and TRBJ2-5, with 7 bases identical to TRBD2. Germline V gene sequence: CDR1 MGHRA, CDR2 YSYEKL. The CDR3 has 16 residues. J gave up 2 bases and V 0 bases, and 6 bases lay outside the gene matches. In nucleotides, the CDR3 is TGCGCCAGCAGCCAAGAGGTGGCGCGGGAGCAAGAGACCCAGTACTTC. Translated, it gives CASSQEVAREQETQYF.

The J gene is TRBJ1-4, the V gene TRBV6-2 or TRBV6-3, with D uncertain. Germline V gene lookup returns CDR1 MNHEY and CDR2 SVGEGT. The CDR3 is 15 amino acids. V was clipped by 6 bases and J by 4 bases, with 15 bases between them. The CDR3 spells CASSGPTRGNEKLFF. In nucleotides, the CDR3 is TGTGCCAGCAGCGGACCCACCCGGGGTAATGAAAAACTGTTTTTT.

The chain carries TRBV27 and TRBJ1-6; D remains ambiguous. CDR1 and CDR2 (germline): MNHEY, SMNVEV (reference sequence). The V and J ends lost 2 bases and 0 bases respectively, with 8 bases between them. This CDR3 contains 16 residues. CDR3 nucleotide sequence: TGTGCCAGCAGTTTAAACAGCCTCTCCTATAATTCACCCCTCCACTTT. Translated: CASSLNSLSYNSPLHF.

The chain couples TRBV2 to TRBJ1-4, with D unclear. Germline CDR1 and CDR2: SNHLY and FYNNEI. The CDR3 totals 12 residues. Trimming shortened V by 0 bases and J by 12 bases, and 8 bases separated the two germline ends. The CDR3 protein is CASSEALRELFF. As DNA, the CDR3 is TGTGCCAGCAGTGAAGCCTTGCGGGAACTGTTTTTT.

The rearrangement joins TRBV7-9 to TRBJ1-1, with D possibly TRBD1 on 5 matching bases. This CDR3 has 11 amino acids. Trimming cost V 5 bases and J 7 bases, with 8 bases left between them. Germline V gene lookup returns CDR1 SEHNR and CDR2 FQNEAQ (reference sequence). The CDR3 nucleotides read TGTGCCAGCAGCCCACAGGTTGAAGCTTTCTTT. It yields the protein CASSPQVEAFF.

The CDR3 loop reads CASSCRRRAILPYEQYF. CDR3 sequence (DNA): TGTGCCAGCAGCTGCCGAAGGAGGGCGATTTTACCCTACGAGCAGTACTTC. The chain joins TRBV21-1 to TRBJ2-7; the table's D call, TRBD2, has no DNA check behind it. TRBV21-1 is a listed pseudogene. This CDR3 is 17 amino acids long.